This TCR beta chain was found in a study of OX40 agonist ivuxolimab in advanced cancers. Sequencing used immunoSEQ multiplex PCR; TCRdb keeps in-frame clones, though not all of them. The sample shows 90,000 to 100,000 clones, nearly 90% of them seen only once. This specimen consisted of CD4+ or CD8+ T cells sorted from blood, obtained in a trial of the OX40 agonist ivuxolimab. This TCR was sampled from an adult with an advanced solid tumor such as melanoma, head and neck, liver or kidney cancer.

The CDR3 reads CASRRTGSIYNEQFF. The DNA of the CDR3 is TGCGCCAGCAGGCGGACAGGGAGTATCTACAATGAGCAGTTCTTC. The chain carries TRBV5-1 and TRBJ2-1; 8 nucleotides line up with TRBD1. From germline, CDR1 is SGHRS and CDR2 YFSETQ. The V gene end was trimmed by 5 bases and the J gene end by 3 bases; junction bases not matched to a gene: 7. This CDR3 contains 15 residues.